What follows are 9 T cell receptor beta chains derived from one specimen sequenced in a study of cytomegalovirus exposure and HLA in healthy donors. PCR used 60 Vbeta primers and 13 Jbeta primers. TCRdb's table, derived via immunoSEQ multiplex PCR, lists solely in-frame clones and lacks some. Of about 36,000 clones listed, roughly two thirds were seen once; the top ten hold under 8%. Material for sequencing was PBMCs. The receptors originated from a man under 40 in good health and CMV-seronegative.

J is TRBJ1-1 and V is TRBV11-2, with a possible D match to TRBD1 (6 bases). CDR1 and CDR2 (germline): SGHAT, FQNNGV. This CDR3 contains 14 residues. V lost 5 bases and J 1 base, leaving 11 bases between the germline ends. CDR3: CASSGQNQNTEAFF. The CDR3 nucleotides are TGTGCCAGCAGCGGACAGAACCAGAACACTGAAGCTTTCTTT.

In its sample, this clone was seen a few times. The genes are TRBV10-3 and TRBJ1-3, with no clear D. The CDR3 loop spans 15 amino acids. CDR1 is ENHRY and CDR2 is SYGVKD in the germline V gene. Trimming pared 2 bases from V and 0 bases from J, leaving 8 bases between. CDR3 sequence: CAISESGLSGNTIYF. In DNA, the CDR3 is TGTGCCATCAGTGAGAGCGGACTCTCTGGAAACACCATATATTTT.

This sequence joins TRBV29-1 and TRBJ2-1, with 7 bases that match TRBD1. The trim removed 2 bases at V and 5 bases at J, leaving 3 bases unmatched. Germline V gives CDR1 SQVTM, CDR2 ANQGSEA. The CDR3 contains 13 residues. CDR3 in DNA: TGCAGCGTTGAAAGGGACAGAGACAATGAGCAGTTCTTC. Protein: CSVERDRDNEQFF.

This clone was observed a few times. This chain joins TRBV4-2 and TRBJ2-3; no reliable D call. V shed 1 base and J shed 5 bases, with 16 bases lying between them. The CDR3 length is 16 residues. CDR1 and CDR2 from the germline V gene are LGHNA and YNFKEQ. The CDR3 DNA reads TGTGCCAGCAGCCAAGTGGGCGCCGAGTCAGGAGATACGCAGTATTTT. Amino acid sequence: CASSQVGAESGDTQYF.

The CDR3 region is CASSFRGSRNTGELFF. In nucleotides, the CDR3 is TGCGCCAGCAGCTTCCGGGGGAGTCGTAACACCGGGGAGCTGTTTTTT. V gene TRBV5-1 combines with J gene TRBJ2-2; D might be TRBD2 (6 bases). V lost 2 bases and J 2 bases, leaving 13 bases between the germline ends. Germline V lookup: CDR1 SGHRS, CDR2 YFSETQ. CDR3 length: 16 residues.

V gene TRBV19 combines with J gene TRBJ1-2; D is uncertain. The germline V and J ends were trimmed by 4 bases and 0 bases, with 9 bases remaining between them. The CDR3 length is 14 residues. Germline V gene data show CDR1 as LNHDA and CDR2 as SQIVND (reference sequence). The CDR3 loop is CASSTWAANYGYTF. The CDR3 coding sequence is TGTGCCAGTAGTACTTGGGCAGCTAACTATGGCTACACCTTC.

The genes are TRBV6-1 and TRBJ1-5; a weak D match, TRBD1 (6 bases). Looked up from germline, CDR1 is MNHNS and CDR2 is SASEGT. The CDR3 extends over 15 amino acids. Trimming removed 5 bases at V and 0 bases at J, with 11 bases between. DNA for the CDR3: TGTGCCAGCAGTAGGGGGAGCTATAGCAATCAGCCCCAGCATTTT. It is translated as CASSRGSYSNQPQHF.

This chain connects TRBV10-3 to TRBJ2-7; TRBD1 matches at 12 bases. The CDR3 totals 16 residues. Per germline, CDR1 ENHRY and CDR2 SYGVKD. V shed 4 bases, J shed 6 bases, and the junction held 10 bases outside the gene matches. The CDR3 sequence is CAISATGQGAMTEQYF. The CDR3 region has the DNA TGTGCCATCAGTGCCACGGGACAGGGGGCTATGACCGAGCAGTACTTC.

The V and J genes are TRBV6-5 and TRBJ1-2; 8 bases agree with TRBD1. Trimming cost V 8 bases and J 10 bases; bases outside gene matches: 6. This CDR3 contains 11 residues. CDR1 is MNHEY, CDR2 SVGAGI, per germline. This CDR3 is CASWDRMYYTF. In nucleotides, the CDR3 is TGTGCCAGCTGGGACAGGATGTACTACACCTTC.